The rows below give T cell receptor beta chains drawn from one sample of a study of long-term antiretroviral therapy in people with HIV. This table comes from immunoSEQ multiplex PCR, and its TCRdb copy is limited to in-frame clones, with some not included. Of tens of thousands of clones detected, around nine tenths appear once; the ten largest clones hold 3.5%. The sample here was unsorted PBMCs, taken 2.3 years after starting antiretroviral therapy. These TCRs come from a man in his fifties or sixties with HIV. Both conserved end residues are part of each CDR3. A D gene is named only where the DNA matches it firmly. Clone size is stated in some rows and not others, as once, few, many or a class when expanded.

>13|.|.|TRBJ1-6|TRBV5-1
CASSLGFDPPLHF
TGCGCCAGCAGCCTTGGTTTCGATCCACCCCTCCACTTT
>15|.|.|TRBJ1-5|TRBV6-1
CASSEGPGDNQPQHF
TGTGCCAGCAGTGAAGGGCCAGGGGATAATCAGCCCCAGCATTTT
>14|once|.|TRBJ2-5|TRBV5-1
CASRKGQTQETQYF
TGCGCCAGCAGAAAAGGACAGACTCAAGAGACCCAGTACTTC
>14|.|TRBD1|TRBJ2-5|TRBV5-5
CASSFRDRDLAQYF
TGTGCCAGCAGCTTCCGGGACAGGGATCTGGCCCAGTACTTC
>12|once|.|TRBJ2-2|TRBV18
CASSPTTGELFF
TGTGCCAGCTCACCAACCACCGGGGAGCTGTTTTTT
>13|.|.|TRBJ1-2|TRBV28
CASRTSGVNGYTF
TGTGCCAGCAGGACCTCAGGGGTGAATGGCTACACCTTC
>17|.|.|TRBJ1-4|TRBV14
CASSQESGSDANEKLFF
TGTGCCAGCAGCCAAGAGTCTGGATCGGATGCTAATGAAAAACTGTTTTTT
>13|.|.|TRBJ2-7|TRBV5-6
CASSFRFSYEQYF
TGTGCCAGCAGCTTCAGGTTCTCCTACGAGCAGTACTTC
>12|once|.|TRBJ2-3|TRBV11-2
CASSLGTDTQYF
TGTGCCAGCAGCTTAGGCACAGATACGCAGTATTTT
>15|.|.|TRBJ1-1|TRBV5-1
CASSFLGPQSTEAFF
TGCGCCAGCAGCTTTCTAGGGCCTCAGAGCACTGAAGCTTTCTTT
>13|.|.|TRBJ1-5|TRBV2
CASSEPGNQPQHF
TGTGCCAGCAGTGAGCCAGGGAATCAGCCCCAGCATTTT
>12|.|.|TRBJ1-6|TRBV5-6
CASSLGNSPLHF
TGTGCCAGCAGCTTAGGGAATTCACCCCTCCACTTT
>17|.|.|TRBJ1-1|TRBV7-9
CASSYPVGGVGNTEAFF
TGTGCCAGCAGCTACCCCGTCGGGGGGGTCGGGAACACTGAAGCTTTCTTT
>13|.|.|TRBJ2-7|TRBV28
CAAGHGGSSEQYF
TGTGCCGCAGGACATGGGGGTTCCTCCGAGCAGTACTTC
>15|.|TRBD1|TRBJ2-3|TRBV5-4
CASRDRDRHTDTQYF
TGTGCCAGCAGGGACCGGGACAGGCACACAGATACGCAGTATTTT
>13|.|.|TRBJ2-3|TRBV5-4
CASSDQPTDTQYF
TGTGCCAGCAGCGATCAACCCACAGATACGCAGTATTTT
>17|.|TRBD1|TRBJ2-2|TRBV13
CASSLGMGQGYPGELFF
TGTGCCAGCAGCTTAGGTATGGGACAGGGCTATCCCGGGGAGCTGTTTTTT
>14|.|TRBD1|TRBJ1-1|TRBV5-4
CASSSGQDNTEAFF
TGTGCCAGCAGTTCAGGACAGGACAACACTGAAGCTTTCTTT
>12|.|.|TRBJ1-1|TRBV14
CASSQDYGKAFF
TGTGCCAGCAGCCAAGATTACGGGAAGGCTTTCTTT
>17|.|.|TRBJ1-4|TRBV18
CASSPQGSLSTNEKLFF
TGTGCCAGCTCACCTCAGGGGTCCCTATCAACTAATGAAAAACTGTTTTTT
>14|.|.|TRBJ1-2|TRBV10-2
CASSESQGMTGYTF
TGCGCCAGCAGTGAGTCCCAGGGGATGACTGGCTACACCTTC
>14|.|.|TRBJ1-1|TRBV7-2
CASSLLGGSTEAFF
TGTGCCAGCAGCTTACTAGGCGGGAGCACTGAAGCTTTCTTT
>12|.|.|TRBJ2-5|TRBV29-1
CSVGQFQETQYF
TGCAGCGTTGGACAGTTCCAAGAGACCCAGTACTTC
>15|.|TRBD1|TRBJ1-5|TRBV7-9
CASSAGTEHSQPQHF
TGTGCCAGCAGCGCTGGGACAGAACATTCTCAGCCCCAGCATTTT
>13|.|.|TRBJ1-2|TRBV6-1
CASSARENYGYTF
TGTGCCAGCAGTGCGAGAGAGAACTATGGCTACACCTTC
>15|.|.|TRBJ2-3|TRBV5-5
CASSPGVGYTDTQYF
TGTGCCAGCAGCCCCGGGGTAGGATACACAGATACGCAGTATTTT
>14|.|TRBD1|TRBJ2-7|TRBV5-1
CASSLEGTGDEQYF
TGCGCCAGCAGCTTGGAAGGGACAGGGGACGAGCAGTACTTC
>14|few|.|TRBJ2-2|TRBV7-6
CASSQGQNTGELFF
TGTGCCAGCAGCCAAGGACAGAACACCGGGGAGCTGTTTTTT
>12|.|.|TRBJ2-1|TRBV15
CATSSGTLFQFF
TGTGCCACCAGCAGCGGAACGCTTTTCCAGTTCTTC
>13|.|.|TRBJ1-1|TRBV5-1
CASSLEVNTEAFF
TGCGCCAGCAGCTTGGAGGTGAACACTGAAGCTTTCTTT
>14|.|TRBD1|TRBJ1-2|TRBV29-1
CSVVRDRGAYGYTF
TGCAGCGTTGTTAGGGACAGGGGAGCCTATGGCTACACCTTC
>13|.|.|TRBJ2-7|TRBV27
CASSLGRYYEQYF
TGTGCCAGCAGTTTAGGGAGATACTACGAGCAGTACTTC
>14|.|TRBD2|TRBJ2-7|TRBV7-2
CASSLTGLAREQYF
TGTGCCAGCAGCCTTACGGGACTAGCCCGCGAGCAGTACTTC